Reported below is one T cell receptor (beta chain). Its antigen remains unknown. The data belong to a study of memory CD4+ T cells and cytomegalovirus serostatus. Whole-study findings and limits: Each of approximately 69 CMV-associated TCRbeta sequences occurred in one to five individuals.

Germline CDR1 SGDLS, CDR2 YYNGEE. The CDR3 totals 15 residues. Trimming stripped 0 bases from V and 0 bases from J, with 10 bases between. Single viable CD3+CD4+CD8-CD45RO+ cells were sorted as the memory CD4+ T cells. Total CD4+ T cells were enriched by CD4 positive selection. TCRdb's copy holds only in-frame clones and misses some; the assay was immunoSEQ multiplex PCR. The sample yields about 80,000 clones, more than 70% seen once. The V call is TRBV9, the J call TRBJ2-7, with D perhaps matching TRBD2 (5 bases). Sample: memory CD4+ T cells from blood. This clonotype originated in an adult in good health and CMV-seronegative. The CDR3 region is CASSVASDFSYEQYF. CDR3 DNA: TGTGCCAGCAGCGTAGCGTCGGACTTCTCCTACGAGCAGTACTTC.